This T cell receptor (beta chain) was obtained from a study of T cell responses to AZD1222 COVID-19 vaccine. The method was immunoSEQ multiplex PCR; TCRdb's version includes in-frame clones alone and lacks a portion of them. The data show under 150,000 clones, roughly 90% seen once. The CDR3 loop spans 15 amino acids. Germline V lookup: CDR1 MNHEY, CDR2 SVGAGI. V shed 8 bases, J shed 10 bases, and the junction held 11 bases outside the gene matches. The clonotype was recovered from an adult who received the AZD1222 COVID-19 vaccine. V usage is TRBV6-5 and J usage is TRBJ1-6, with 10 bases matching TRBD1. Specimen: peripheral blood, collected 28 days after the second AZD1222 dose. The CDR3 region is CASVRVDRGTSPLHF. CDR3 DNA sequence: TGTGCCAGCGTTCGGGTGGACAGGGGGACATCACCCCTCCACTTT.